This T cell receptor (beta chain) was recorded in a study of blood T cell repertoires in COVID-19 (dated by TCRdb to the early 2020s). Study-wide context: Collaborator samples came from the United States, Italy and Spain and covered acute and convalescent phases of COVID-19. Subjects who had been exposed to COVID-19, were actively infected with it, or had recovered from it provided the deeply sampled blood TCRbeta repertoires that made up the dataset. The samples were drawn from the first 160 participants of the ongoing ImmuneRACE study and from 950 to 1,500 subjects provided by 6 global collaborators. A freely available public database, intended as a resource for researchers studying the immune response to SARS-CoV-2, is where the repertoires were released. The material from the prospective study consisted of cDNA or gDNA derived from T cells, B-cell-depleted T cells, or PBMCs. Where available, HLA class I and class II types were obtained from metadata supplied by the sample provider rather than from assay-based typing. Nearly every sample came with metadata listing a de-identified subject ID, COVID-19 status, age in years and sex. General conclusions and limits of the study: The amount of clinical and demographic metadata varied by source and participant and was provided uncurated.

V is cut back by 4 bases and J by 7 bases, with 7 bases in the junction unmatched. CDR1 and CDR2, looked up from the germline V gene, are SGHAT and FQNNGV. The CDR3 goes from the cysteine to the phenylalanine over 14 residues. Only the CDR3 DNA stays, 42 bases, in frame from base 1. Collaborating institutions collected whole blood in K2EDTA tubes following their own protocols. For TCRbeta analysis, collaborator samples were shipped as frozen whole blood, as isolated PBMCs, or as DNA extracted from either sample type. Remarks on this clone: Its specific antigen is unknown. The input lacks base qualities; no much larger clone sits a single base away.

TCRbeta CDR3 regions were amplified from genomic DNA by means of the immunoSEQ Assay, a bias-controlled multiplex PCR. In the source study's methods: Within the assay, amplification of reference gene primers was used to estimate how many nucleated cells each sample contained. To quantify the absolute abundance of each unique TCRbeta CDR3 rearrangement, sequence reads were collapsed and filtered. Productive Simpson clonality was computed per sample as the square root of Simpson's diversity index over productive rearrangements. TCRdb holds this immuneACCESS table with in-frame rearrangements only. Some clones are missing; in checked studies, unresolved V genes explain under half, and the rest has no known cause. V and J calls and clone size follow that table, whereas D and trimming were derived from the DNA. In all, the sample holds about 200,000 clones, and around 84% of those were seen once. The top ten clones comprise roughly 4.5% of the sample.

This receptor chain uses TRBV11-2 and TRBJ2-1; 7 middle bases align to TRBD1. Specimen: peripheral blood. This receptor was taken from a woman older than 75 with acute or convalescent COVID-19. The CDR3 protein: CASSYLLQGNEQFF. The DNA is TGTGCCAGCAGCTACCTCTTACAGGGGAATGAGCAGTTCTTC.